These 14 T cell receptor beta chains were sequenced from one sample in a study of glioma-infiltrating T cells after dendritic cell vaccination. Repertoires were generated with immunoSEQ multiplex PCR, while TCRdb's copy carries only in-frame clones and drops some. The table records more than 75,000 clones, roughly 87% of them present only once. As for time point: after dendritic cell vaccination, including at tumor progression/relapse. The specimen comprised blood, sampled after dendritic cell vaccination. The receptors derive from a human donor with glioblastoma.

This clone was counted a few times. J is TRBJ1-1 and V is TRBV19, with 7 bases identical to TRBD1. This CDR3 is 14 amino acids long. Germline lookup yields CDR1 LNHDA and CDR2 SQIVND (reference sequence). J was trimmed by 0 bases and V by 6 bases; bases with no gene match: 4. The CDR3 DNA follows: TGTGCCAGTAGGCCAGGGACAGTGAACACTGAAGCTTTCTTT. Translating gives CASRPGTVNTEAFF. Filled out from reference TRBV19 and TRBJ1-1, the complete variable domain reads DGGITQSPKYLFRKEGQNVTLSCEQNLNHDAMYWYRQDPGQGLRLIYYSQIVNDFQKGDIAEGYSVSREKKESFPLTVTSAQKNPTAFYLCASRPGTVNTEAFFGQGTRLTVV.

The chain combines TRBV7-8 with TRBJ2-5, with D tentatively TRBD2 (6 bases). Germline V gene data show CDR1 as SGHVS and CDR2 as FQNEAQ. The CDR3 runs to 13 residues. V lost 5 bases and J 1 base, leaving 8 bases between the germline ends. The CDR3 here is CASSISGQETQYF. The CDR3 DNA follows: TGTGCCAGCAGCATTAGCGGCCAAGAGACCCAGTACTTC.

This chain uses TRBV19 with TRBJ2-3; D possibly corresponds to TRBD2 (5 bases). This CDR3 is 16 amino acids long. The V end lost 2 bases, the J end lost 0 bases, and 12 bases lay between the germline ends. CDR1 LNHDA and CDR2 SQIVND come from the germline V gene (reference sequence). CDR3 loop: CASSINGGYSTDTQYF. The CDR3 DNA is TGTGCCAGTAGTATAAACGGAGGTTATAGCACAGATACGCAGTATTTT.

The genes are TRBV5-8 and TRBJ1-3, with 8 bases matching TRBD1. The trim removed 0 bases at V and 5 bases at J, leaving 7 bases unmatched. The CDR3 consists of 16 residues. Germline V gives CDR1 SGHTS, CDR2 YDEGEE. As DNA, the CDR3 is TGTGCCAGCAGCTTGGGCGACAGGGGAACGAGAAACACCATATATTTT. Translated: CASSLGDRGTRNTIYF.

This clone was recorded once. The V gene is TRBV19, the J gene TRBJ2-2, with 12 nucleotides matching TRBD1. CDR1 and CDR2 from the germline V gene are LNHDA and SQIVND (reference sequence). The trim removed 3 bases at V and 6 bases at J, leaving 11 bases unmatched. CDR3 length: 18 residues. This CDR3 reads CASSIGTGGLGEAGELFF. The CDR3 DNA is TGTGCCAGTAGTATCGGGACAGGGGGCCTGGGTGAGGCCGGGGAGCTGTTTTTT.

This clone was seen a single time. The chain uses TRBV7-8 and TRBJ2-3, with D perhaps TRBD2 (7 bases). This CDR3 is 14 amino acids long. Trimming took 6 bases from V and 5 from J, leaving 15 bases between them. The germline V gene encodes CDR1 SGHVS and CDR2 FQNEAQ. CDR3 DNA sequence: TGTGCCAGCAGTTTCGGGGGGCGTGAAGATACGCAGTATTTT. It is translated as CASSFGGREDTQYF.

By share, this clone ranks as medium-sized. The rearrangement joins TRBV6-5 to TRBJ2-7, with 12 bases matching TRBD2. The CDR3 contains 15 residues. V lost 5 bases to trimming and J lost 2 bases; unmatched junction nucleotides: 4. In germline, CDR1 is MNHEY, CDR2 SVGAGI. The CDR3, as DNA: TGTGCCAGCAGTACTACTAGCGGGGGGCCCTACGAGCAGTACTTC. The encoded protein is CASSTTSGGPYEQYF.

A note on this clone: A junction end diverges from the germline sequence, so it may reflect a read error. The gene calls are TRBV2 and TRBJ2-7, with D hard to call. From germline, CDR1 is SNHLY and CDR2 FYNNEI. The CDR3 consists of 11 residues. The DNA for the CDR3 is TGTGCCAGCAGTACCAAGACCTCTGCGGACTTC. Protein sequence: CASSTKTSADF.

This clone was recorded only once. The V call is TRBV14, the J call TRBJ2-7; 9 nucleotides agree with TRBD2. The CDR3 consists of 15 residues. V lost 2 bases to trimming and J lost 2 bases; unmatched junction nucleotides: 4. The germline V gene encodes CDR1 SGHDN and CDR2 FVKESK. The DNA of the CDR3 is TGTGCCAGCAGCCAACGACTAGCGGTTGCCTACGAGCAGTACTTC. Amino acids: CASSQRLAVAYEQYF.

The chain couples TRBV4-2 to TRBJ1-2; possibly TRBD1 for D (6 bases). The CDR3 length is 15 residues. The germline V gene encodes CDR1 LGHNA and CDR2 YNFKEQ. V lost 4 bases and J 2 bases, leaving 14 bases between the germline ends. This CDR3 reads CASSPAGGLNYGYTF. CDR3 bases: TGTGCCAGCAGCCCGGCGGGGGGCTTAAACTATGGCTACACCTTC.

CDR3 nucleotides: TGTGCCAGCAGCCCTAGCGGGGTGGAGACCCAGTACTTC. Protein: CASSPSGVETQYF. V is TRBV11-3 and J is TRBJ2-5; 9 nucleotides match TRBD2. The CDR3 runs 13 residues. With V trimmed by 5 bases and J by 5 bases, 3 bases remained unmatched. Germline CDR1 is SGHNT and CDR2 is YENEEA.

The sample holds one count of this clone. The chain uses TRBV7-3 and TRBJ2-1, with D possibly matching TRBD1 (6 bases). Germline CDR1 SGHTA, CDR2 FQGTGA. Trimming removed 4 bases at V and 5 bases at J, with 9 bases between. The CDR3 runs to 13 residues. CDR3 in amino acids: CASSWDTNNEQFF. Written as DNA, the CDR3 is TGTGCCAGCAGCTGGGACACCAACAATGAGCAGTTCTTC.

The chain carries TRBV5-1 and TRBJ2-5, with D unresolved. In germline, CDR1 is SGHRS, CDR2 YFSETQ. The CDR3 loop spans 14 amino acids. The V and J ends lost 3 bases and 4 bases respectively, with 13 bases between them. CDR3 amino acids: CASSSTLYRETQYF. The CDR3 coding sequence is TGCGCCAGCAGCTCCACCCTATACAGAGAGACCCAGTACTTC.

The J gene is TRBJ2-5, the V gene TRBV30; D may be TRBD1 (6 bases). The CDR3 totals 15 residues. V dropped 4 bases and J dropped 5 bases, with 20 bases sitting between them. Germline CDR1 and CDR2: GTSNPN and SVGIG (reference sequence). DNA of the CDR3: TGTGCCTGGACCGAAACGGCAGGGGTCGGGGAGACCCAGTACTTC. Amino acids: CAWTETAGVGETQYF.